This passage covers 16 T cell receptor beta chains from one sample sequenced in a study of T cell responses to AZD1222 COVID-19 vaccine. Data came from immunoSEQ multiplex PCR; TCRdb stores just in-frame clones and leaves some out. The table records around 130,000 clones, 75% to 95% of them present only once. Source: peripheral blood, taken 28 days after the second dose of the MenACWY control vaccine. The receptors were sampled from an adult who received the MenACWY meningococcal vaccine as a control.

The V call is TRBV7-2, the J call TRBJ1-5; weak D call: TRBD1 (5 bases). Germline loops: CDR1 SGHTA, CDR2 FQGNSA. With 1 base removed from V and 6 bases from J, the gap between germline ends came to 10 bases. There are 14 residues in the CDR3. The CDR3 loop reads CASSLVQVGQPQHF. CDR3 nucleotide sequence: TGTGCCAGCAGCTTAGTACAGGTCGGTCAGCCCCAGCATTTT.

This chain joins TRBV5-6 and TRBJ1-2; maybe TRBD1 (5 bases). The germline V and J ends were trimmed by 2 bases and 2 bases, with 13 bases remaining between them. The CDR3 has 15 amino acids. In germline, CDR1 is SGHDT, CDR2 YYEEEE. CDR3 in DNA: TGTGCCAGCAGCTTTTTGGATAGGGGCAACTATGGCTACACCTTC. Translating gives CASSFLDRGNYGYTF.

V usage is TRBV9 and J usage is TRBJ2-5; perhaps TRBD2 as D (7 bases). V gave up 2 bases and J gave up 0 bases, with 14 bases separating them. The CDR3 has 16 amino acids. Germline V CDR1 and CDR2: SGDLS, YYNGEE. For the CDR3, the DNA is TGTGCCAGCAGCGTCGGCAGGGGACTACACCAAGAGACCCAGTACTTC. Its translation: CASSVGRGLHQETQYF.

This chain joins TRBV12-3 or TRBV12-4 and TRBJ1-2; the D gene is possibly TRBD1 (5 bases). Trimming cost V 8 bases and J 0 bases, with 7 bases left between them. The CDR3 length is 12 residues. The CDR3 here is CASGGSNYGYTF. The CDR3 DNA reads TGTGCCAGCGGGGGGTCTAACTATGGCTACACCTTC.

This chain uses TRBV18 with TRBJ1-5; 10 nucleotides line up with TRBD1. The CDR3 totals 18 residues. V shed 6 bases, J shed 2 bases, and the junction held 13 bases outside the gene matches. CDR1 is KGHSH and CDR2 is LQKENI in the germline V gene. CDR3 nucleotides: TGTGCCAGCTCCACTCGGCCGGGACAGGGGTCAGGCAATCAGCCCCAGCATTTT. Translation: CASSTRPGQGSGNQPQHF.

V gene TRBV7-2 combines with J gene TRBJ1-1; 8 bases agree with TRBD1. This CDR3 contains 15 residues. J was trimmed by 4 bases and V by 5 bases; bases with no gene match: 9. In germline, CDR1 is SGHTA, CDR2 FQGNSA. The CDR3 sequence is CASSVAGGLGTEAFF. The CDR3 nucleotides read TGTGCCAGCAGCGTCGCAGGGGGCCTGGGCACTGAAGCTTTCTTT.

This sequence joins TRBV12-3 or TRBV12-4 and TRBJ1-2; perhaps TRBD1 as D (6 bases). The V gene lost 6 bases and the J gene lost 3 bases, with 11 bases spanning the gap. The CDR3 is 13 amino acids. The CDR3 DNA follows: TGTGCCAGCAGCCCGGACAGACACTATGGCTACACCTTC. Translating it yields CASSPDRHYGYTF.

V and J are TRBV5-1 and TRBJ1-1, with D perhaps matching TRBD1 (6 bases). Trimming took off 4 bases at V and 0 bases at J, with 16 bases between the two ends. Germline-derived CDR1 and CDR2 are SGHRS and YFSETQ. The CDR3 has 16 amino acids. The chain's CDR3 is CASSPSWGAVNTEAFF. CDR3 sequence (DNA): TGCGCCAGCAGCCCCTCGTGGGGGGCAGTGAACACTGAAGCTTTCTTT. Combining the CDR3 with reference TRBV5-1 and TRBJ1-1 gives the whole variable domain KAGVTQTPRYLIKTRGQQVTLSCSPISGHRSVSWYQQTPGQGLQFLFEYFSETQRNKGNFPGRFSGRQFSNSRSEMNVSTLELGDSALYLCASSPSWGAVNTEAFFGQGTRLTVV.

Only one count was recorded for this clone. The chain links TRBV10-3 to TRBJ1-2, with D hard to call. The CDR3 extends over 12 amino acids. CDR1 ENHRY and CDR2 SYGVKD come from the germline V gene. Trimming took 2 bases from V and 4 from J, leaving 5 bases between them. The CDR3 DNA reads TGTGCCATCAGTGAGGTCTCCTATGGCTACACCTTC. It codes for CAISEVSYGYTF.

V usage is TRBV19 and J usage is TRBJ1-4; D not resolved. V shed 10 bases and J shed 0 bases, with 15 bases lying between them. This CDR3 is built from 15 residues. Per germline, CDR1 LNHDA and CDR2 SQIVND (reference sequence). The CDR3: CATAGALATNEKLFF. CDR3 nucleotides: TGTGCCACAGCGGGAGCTCTTGCAACTAATGAAAAACTGTTTTTT.

The V gene is TRBV14, the J gene TRBJ2-2, with unresolved D. V was clipped by 4 bases and J by 3 bases, with 9 bases between them. The CDR3 has 14 amino acids. The germline CDR1 and CDR2 sequences are SGHDN and FVKESK. The DNA of the CDR3 is TGTGCCAGCAGCCCTCTAGGGTACACCGGGGAGCTGTTTTTT. This codes for CASSPLGYTGELFF.

The gene calls are TRBV5-1 and TRBJ2-3; D remains ambiguous. The CDR3 runs to 17 residues. Trimming removed 0 bases at V and 1 base at J, with 15 bases between. CDR1 and CDR2 from the germline V gene are SGHRS and YFSETQ. The CDR3 loop is CASSLGFAHLGTDTQYF. The CDR3 region has the DNA TGCGCCAGCAGCTTGGGATTTGCCCACCTGGGCACAGATACGCAGTATTTT.

The chain links TRBV6-2 or TRBV6-3 to TRBJ1-2; unclear D gene. CDR1 and CDR2 (germline): MNHEY, SVGEGT. The germline V and J ends were trimmed by 4 bases and 3 bases, with 3 bases remaining between them. This CDR3 comprises 11 residues. CDR3 in DNA: TGTGCCAGCAGTTTCGACTATGGCTACACCTTC. Amino acid sequence: CASSFDYGYTF.

The chain couples TRBV3-1 (or the pseudogene TRBV3-2) to TRBJ2-7; 7 bases are shared with TRBD2. The CDR3 runs to 15 residues. Trimming cost V 6 bases and J 4 bases; bases outside gene matches: 12. CDR1 and CDR2 from the germline V gene are LGHDT and YNNKEL (reference sequence). CDR3 DNA: TGTGCCAGCAGTCCCCTTATAAGCGGGGCTTACGAGCAGTACTTC. Protein sequence: CASSPLISGAYEQYF.

This chain connects TRBV7-3 to TRBJ2-1, with 14 nucleotides matching TRBD2. J gave up 10 bases and V 5 bases, and 10 bases lay outside the gene matches. Germline loops: CDR1 SGHTA, CDR2 FQGTGA. The CDR3 covers 16 residues. The CDR3: CASSHGGLAGAEEQFF. DNA for the CDR3: TGTGCCAGCAGCCACGGGGGACTAGCGGGAGCTGAGGAGCAGTTCTTC.

V is TRBV21-1 and J is TRBJ2-1. TRBV21-1 is described as a pseudogene. The CDR3 loop spans 18 amino acids. The CDR3 is CASSGDQKGDSSYNEQFF. The CDR3 DNA reads as TGTGCCAGCAGCGGGGACCAGAAAGGAGACAGCTCCTACAATGAGCAGTTCTTC.